Below, 23 T cell receptor beta chains from the same sample are listed, as sequenced in a study of T cells in Graves' hyperthyroidism and ophthalmopathy. TCR beta CDR3 region amplification was performed from RNA transcripts. When the TCR CDR3 underwent first-round RT-PCR, the HTBI primer set was used. TCRdb reanalysed the multiplex PCR reads using MiXCR and keeps one entry per CDR3 protein. The table has about 260,000 distinct CDR3 sequences, about 15% seen once; the top ten hold approximately 30%. Sequencing was done on a sample of blood. The receptors were sampled from a woman between 18 and 30 years old with Graves' ophthalmopathy.

This clonotype was recorded at least ten times. This rearrangement joins TRBV29-1 to TRBJ2-1; tentatively, D is TRBD2 (6 bases). The CDR3 extends over 14 amino acids. Germline V gives CDR1 SQVTM, CDR2 ANQGSEA. The V end was cut by 4 bases, the J end by 3 bases, with 13 bases between. The CDR3 nucleotides are TGCAGCGTTGTGAGGGGACTCAGCTACAATGAGCAGTTCTTC. Amino acids: CSVVRGLSYNEQFF.

This clonotype has at least ten counts. CDR3 DNA sequence: TGTGCCAGCAGCCAGGGAGTGGTGAGCACAGATACGCAGTATTTT. As protein: CASSQGVVSTDTQYF. The V call is TRBV14, the J call TRBJ2-3; maybe TRBD2 (5 bases). This CDR3 is 15 amino acids long. The germline CDR1 and CDR2 sequences are SGHDN and FVKESK. V was shortened by 3 bases and J by 0 bases, with 10 bases between the two germline ends.

This clonotype was observed once. The V and J genes are TRBV12-3 or TRBV12-4 and TRBJ1-1; a weak D match, TRBD1 (5 bases). The CDR3 sequence is 15 residues long. V dropped 4 bases and J dropped 5 bases, with 17 bases sitting between them. Written as DNA, the CDR3 is TGTGCCAGCAGTTCCCTAACGGGGGTAGTGACTGAAGCTTTCTTT. It encodes CASSSLTGVVTEAFF.

This clonotype occurred once. This sequence joins TRBV12-5 and TRBJ2-1; TRBD2 matches 14 bases. The CDR3 runs 15 residues. In germline, CDR1 is LGHNT, CDR2 FRNRAP. The J segment lost 6 bases and the V segment lost 6 bases, leaving 4 bases of the junction unmatched. DNA of the CDR3: TGTGCTAGTGGCCACGGGACTAGCGGGAGCAATGAGCAGTTCTTC. It translates to CASGHGTSGSNEQFF.

This clonotype has at least ten counts. The chain employs TRBV29-1 and TRBJ2-7; no definite D call. Germline CDR1 and CDR2: SQVTM and ANQGSEA. Trimming left V 2 bases short and J 0 bases short, with 11 bases between. The CDR3 is 14 amino acids. This chain's CDR3 is CSVEQAHLSYEQYF. DNA of the CDR3: TGCAGCGTTGAACAGGCCCACCTCTCCTACGAGCAGTACTTC.

This clonotype was seen repeatedly, ten times or more. This chain connects TRBV5-1 to TRBJ2-3, with 15 bases matching TRBD2. This CDR3 is built from 18 residues. Germline V CDR1 and CDR2: SGHRS, YFSETQ. V was clipped by 3 bases and J by 0 bases; unmatched bases: 5. The CDR3 loop is CASSSGLAGGQSTDTQYF. Here the CDR3 DNA reads TGCGCCAGCAGCTCAGGACTAGCGGGGGGGCAAAGCACAGATACGCAGTATTTT.

The rearrangement joins TRBV5-5 to TRBJ1-4, with 9 nucleotides matching TRBD1. This CDR3 comprises 17 residues. V was pared by 0 bases and J by 8 bases, with 11 bases of the junction left unmatched. Germline V gene lookup returns CDR1 SGHKS and CDR2 YYEKEE (reference sequence). In DNA form, the CDR3 reads TGTGCCAGCAGCTTGGTAGGCAGGACAGGGGTTGTAGAAAAACTGTTTTTT. Translating gives CASSLVGRTGVVEKLFF. Full variable domain (remainder filled in from reference TRBV5-5 and TRBJ1-4): DAGVTQSPTHLIKTRGQQVTLRCSPISGHKSVSWYQQVLGQGPQFIFQYYEKEERGRGNFPDRFSARQFPNYSSELNVNALLLGDSALYLCASSLVGRTGVVEKLFFGSGTQLSVL.

This clonotype was counted at least ten times. This sequence joins TRBV12-3 or TRBV12-4 and TRBJ1-1; no clear D. The CDR3 extends over 14 amino acids. Trimming stripped 3 bases from V and 3 bases from J, with 11 bases between. The CDR3 reads CASSFSDHDTEAFF. Written as DNA, the CDR3 is TGTGCCAGCAGTTTTTCGGACCATGACACTGAAGCTTTCTTT.

This clonotype was seen ten or more times. The chain couples TRBV7-9 to TRBJ2-1; 7 bases agree with TRBD2. The CDR3 has 17 amino acids. The trim removed 5 bases at V and 3 bases at J, leaving 13 bases unmatched. Germline assignment: CDR1 SEHNR and CDR2 FQNEAQ (reference sequence). CDR3 DNA: TGTGCCAGCAGCCCCCCGAGGCGGCTAGCGGTCTACAATGAGCAGTTCTTC. Its translation is CASSPPRRLAVYNEQFF.

This clonotype has a count of ten or more. The chain uses TRBV28 and TRBJ1-6; D is possibly TRBD1 (5 bases). CDR3 length: 16 residues. V was clipped by 6 bases and J by 0 bases, with 12 bases between them. CDR1 is MDHEN and CDR2 is SYDVKM in the germline V gene. The CDR3 loop reads CASRATESSYNSPLHF. The CDR3 DNA reads TGTGCCAGCAGGGCGACAGAGAGCTCCTATAATTCACCCCTCCACTTT. Drawing the rest from reference TRBV28 and TRBJ1-6, the complete variable domain is DVKVTQSSRYLVKRTGEKVFLECVQDMDHENMFWYRQDPGLGLRLIYFSYDVKMKEKGDIPEGYSVSREKKERFSLILESASTNQTSMYLCASRATESSYNSPLHFGNGTRLTVT.

V gene TRBV28 combines with J gene TRBJ1-2; the match to TRBD1 covers 7 bases. CDR1 MDHEN and CDR2 SYDVKM come from the germline V gene. Unmatched junction bases numbered 7, after V lost 4 bases and J lost 2 bases. The CDR3 consists of 15 residues. The chain's CDR3 is CASSSLGTANYGYTF. CDR3 nucleotide sequence: TGTGCCAGCAGTTCTCTCGGGACAGCAAACTATGGCTACACCTTC.

This clonotype was seen repeatedly, ten times or more. The V gene is TRBV10-2, the J gene TRBJ1-2; 8 nucleotides match TRBD1. The CDR3 runs 15 residues. Unmatched junction bases numbered 5, after V lost 5 bases and J lost 0 bases. Per germline, CDR1 WSHSY and CDR2 SAAADI. CDR3 sequence reads: CASSRDRIANYGYTF. The CDR3 DNA reads as TGCGCCAGCAGTCGGGACAGGATAGCTAACTATGGCTACACCTTC.

This clonotype has ten or more counts. The chain has TRBV5-1 and TRBJ1-1; D remains ambiguous. V shed 3 bases and J shed 3 bases, with 9 bases lying between them. CDR1 is SGHRS and CDR2 is YFSETQ in the germline V gene. CDR3 length: 13 residues. CDR3 sequence (DNA): TGCGCCAGCAGCTGGCGAGAAGACACTGAAGCTTTCTTT. Amino acids: CASSWREDTEAFF.

This clonotype was counted ten times or more. The chain carries TRBV4-1 and TRBJ2-5; no clear D. Germline CDR1 MGHRA, CDR2 YSYEKL. Between the trimmed V and J ends, which lost 0 bases and 5 bases, there was a span of 22 bases. This CDR3 spans 18 amino acids. This CDR3 is CASSQEGLGMGFRETQYF. CDR3 bases: TGCGCCAGCAGCCAAGAGGGCTTGGGTATGGGATTTCGGGAGACCCAGTACTTC.

The V and J genes are TRBV9 and TRBJ2-5, with TRBD1 identical over 8 bases. The germline CDR1 and CDR2 sequences are SGDLS and YYNGEE. This CDR3 comprises 16 residues. The ends lost 0 bases at V and 5 bases at J; junction bases unmatched: 9. CDR3 sequence reads: CASSVVGAGGMETQYF. CDR3 DNA sequence: TGTGCCAGCAGCGTAGTTGGGGCAGGGGGCATGGAGACCCAGTACTTC. The entire variable domain, with the rest obtained from reference TRBV9 and TRBJ2-5, is as follows: DSGVTQTPKHLITATGQRVTLRCSPRSGDLSVYWYQQSLDQGLQFLIQYYNGEERAKGNILERFSAQQFPDLHSELNLSSLELGDSALYFCASSVVGAGGMETQYFGPGTRLLVL.

This clonotype showed up many times. The chain has TRBV6-5 and TRBJ2-7; D remains ambiguous. Germline values: CDR1 MNHEY, CDR2 SVGAGI. Trimming left V 0 bases short and J 0 bases short, with 18 bases between. The CDR3 contains 18 residues. The CDR3 loop is CASSYSNFRDNTSYEQYF. In nucleotides, the CDR3 is TGTGCCAGCAGTTACTCCAATTTCCGCGACAACACCTCCTACGAGCAGTACTTC.

This clonotype was seen at least ten times. V is TRBV5-1 and J is TRBJ2-5, with a tentative D call TRBD2 (5 bases). The CDR3 consists of 16 residues. V lost 0 bases and J 3 bases, leaving 15 bases between the germline ends. Per the germline V gene, CDR1 is SGHRS and CDR2 is YFSETQ. The CDR3 protein is CASSLGLVAREETQYF. DNA of the CDR3: TGCGCCAGCAGCTTGGGGTTGGTAGCGCGAGAAGAGACCCAGTACTTC.

This clonotype showed up many times. A read error is possible here, since a much larger clone lies one base away. The V and J genes are TRBV12-3 or TRBV12-4 and TRBJ2-7, with D possibly matching TRBD1 (6 bases). CDR3 length: 15 amino acids. The CDR3 DNA reads as TGTGCCGGCAGTCTAGGCCAGGACAGCGTCTTTGAGCAGTACTTC. Translating gives CAGSLGQDSVFEQYF.

Ten or more counts support this clonotype. V is TRBV12-3 or TRBV12-4 and J is TRBJ2-5; 8 bases agree with TRBD1. CDR3 length equals 14 residues. The V segment lost 10 bases and the J segment 4 bases; nucleotides outside the gene matches: 11. The CDR3 nucleotides are TGTGCCAACACAGGGGGGATGCGTGGAGAGACCCAGTACTTC. Translation: CANTGGMRGETQYF.

In this sample, this clonotype turned up many times. The rearrangement links TRBV7-8 to TRBJ2-1; 8 bases agree with TRBD1. This CDR3 spans 15 amino acids. Germline lookup yields CDR1 SGHVS and CDR2 FQNEAQ. The V and J ends lost 4 bases and 7 bases, in that order; junction bases with no gene match: 9. CDR3 region: CASSYGQGWSNEQFF. The CDR3 coding sequence is TGTGCCAGCAGCTACGGACAGGGTTGGTCGAATGAGCAGTTCTTC.

The rearrangement links TRBV4-3 to TRBJ2-2, with TRBD2 matching over 9 bases. Per the germline V gene, CDR1 is LGHNA and CDR2 is YSLEER. The CDR3 is made up of 18 amino acids. The V segment lost 2 bases and the J segment 7 bases; nucleotides outside the gene matches: 14. CDR3 in amino acids: CASSQPAAREGQSGELFF. The CDR3 DNA reads as TGCGCCAGCAGCCAACCTGCCGCGCGGGAGGGCCAAAGCGGGGAGCTGTTTTTT.

The sample holds many counts of this clonotype. The chain is built from TRBV3-1 and TRBJ2-3; possible D gene TRBD2, 6 bases. Deletions cut 4 bases from V and 4 bases from J, with 12 bases between. The CDR3 runs 14 residues. Germline V gives CDR1 LGHDT, CDR2 YNNKEL (reference sequence). CDR3 amino acids: CASSRYGGADTQYF. The CDR3 region has the DNA TGTGCCAGCAGCCGTTATGGAGGGGCAGATACGCAGTATTTT.

This clonotype was recorded at least ten times. CDR3: CASSTLALAGDTQYF. The CDR3 coding sequence is TGTGCCAGCAGCACGTTAGCACTAGCGGGAGATACGCAGTATTTT. The chain joins TRBV7-2 to TRBJ2-3; 9 bases fit TRBD2. The length of the CDR3 is 15 residues. Unmatched junction bases numbered 8, after V lost 5 bases and J lost 5 bases. Germline CDR1 SGHTA, CDR2 FQGNSA.